This T cell receptor beta chain was sequenced in a study of blood T cell repertoires in COVID-19. Study at large: Sample material is recorded as cDNA or gDNA derived from T cells, B-cell-depleted T cells, or PBMCs.

TCRdb keeps only in-frame clones here, not all; method: immunoSEQ multiplex PCR. The sample shows 200,000 to 250,000 clones, 75% to 85% of them seen only once. The source of this sequence is a woman in her 30s with COVID-19, enrolled during active disease. The sample consisted of peripheral blood.

Written as DNA, the CDR3 is TGCAGCGTTGAAGGGAGTGAGGGAGGCTATGGCTACACCTTC. This gives the protein CSVEGSEGGYGYTF. The chain employs TRBV29-1 and TRBJ1-2; D ambiguous. From germline, CDR1 is SQVTM and CDR2 ANQGSEA. Deletions cut 1 base from V and 4 bases from J, with 13 bases between. The CDR3 is 14 amino acids.